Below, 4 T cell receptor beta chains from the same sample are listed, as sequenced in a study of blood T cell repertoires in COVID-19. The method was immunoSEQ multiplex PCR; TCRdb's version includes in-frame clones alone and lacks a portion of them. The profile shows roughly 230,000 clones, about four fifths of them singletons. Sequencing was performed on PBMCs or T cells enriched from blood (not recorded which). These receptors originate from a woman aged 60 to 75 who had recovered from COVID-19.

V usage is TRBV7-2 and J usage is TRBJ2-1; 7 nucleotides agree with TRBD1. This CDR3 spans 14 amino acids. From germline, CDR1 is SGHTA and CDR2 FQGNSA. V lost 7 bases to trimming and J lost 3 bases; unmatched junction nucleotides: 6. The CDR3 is CASTRTGSYNEQFF. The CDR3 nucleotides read TGTGCCAGCACCCGGACAGGCAGCTACAATGAGCAGTTCTTC.

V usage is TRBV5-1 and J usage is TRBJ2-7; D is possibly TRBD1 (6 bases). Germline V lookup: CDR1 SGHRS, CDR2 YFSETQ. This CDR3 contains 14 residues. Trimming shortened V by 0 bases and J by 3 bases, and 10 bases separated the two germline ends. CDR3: CASSLGDTHYEQYF. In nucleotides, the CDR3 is TGCGCCAGCAGCTTGGGGGACACCCACTACGAGCAGTACTTC.

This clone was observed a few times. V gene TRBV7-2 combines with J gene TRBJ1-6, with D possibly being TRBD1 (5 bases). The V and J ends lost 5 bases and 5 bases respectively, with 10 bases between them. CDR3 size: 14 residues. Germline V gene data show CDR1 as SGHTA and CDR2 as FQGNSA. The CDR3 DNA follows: TGTGCCAGCAGCACCGGACAACATAATTCACCCCTCCACTTT. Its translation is CASSTGQHNSPLHF.

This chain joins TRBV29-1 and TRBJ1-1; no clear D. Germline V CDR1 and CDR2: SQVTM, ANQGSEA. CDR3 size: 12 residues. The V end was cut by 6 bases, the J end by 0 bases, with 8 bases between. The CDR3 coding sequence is TGCAGCGTCAATCGGGTGAACACTGAAGCTTTCTTT. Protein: CSVNRVNTEAFF.